The TCR beta chain under discussion was sequenced for a study of T cell clonotyping in hematopoietic cell transplantation (dated by TCRdb to the early 2020s). Study-wide context: The study collected 130 to 150 blood samples from some 35 consecutive transplant recipients and their related donors. Patients were recruited between 2015 and 2017 and followed until September 2020 or death. Broad study findings and their caveats: Overlap with donor repertoires was found for only a small fraction of recipient repertoires, with over 97% found to appear de novo at the given depth. A decrease in recipient TCR diversity was observed after transplant, and a progressive increase in pathologically expanded clonotypes was seen from day 30 to day 180. The sample size was limited, and CD4 and CD8 repertoire contributions could not be separated because cells were not sorted. Donor and pretransplant recipient Inverse Simpson Index values predicted broader posttransplant TCR repertoire diversity.

This sample's time point label indicates: 30 days after allo-HCT. Blood samples were obtained from recipients approximately 28 days before transplant and at days 30, 100 and 180 after transplant. Nuclei Lysis Solution was used to extract genomic DNA from fresh or cryopreserved unfractionated peripheral blood mononuclear cells. This clone turned up a few times. Its antigen has not been determined. No much larger clone is present one base from it, and per-base qualities are unavailable. CDR3 length: 14 amino acids, cysteine to phenylalanine. The DNA shown is the 42-base CDR3, in frame from base 1. The germline ends are 12 bases apart after V is trimmed by 0 bases and J by 6 bases. CDR1 and CDR2 were assigned from the germline V gene as SGHDT and YYEEEE. TCR beta CDR3 regions were amplified from genomic DNA with the immunoSEQ assay, a bias-controlled multiplex PCR using V- and J-specific primers. In a second PCR step, a proprietary barcode and Illumina adapter sequences were attached to the CDR3 amplicons. An Illumina MiSeq instrument was used for sequencing of the CDR3 libraries. Per the authors' processing: Export and quality control were performed with immunoSEQ Analyzer 3.0, and downstream analyses were performed with R Bioconductor and Immunarch. Only productive rearrangements in the normalized downsampled data set were used to calculate repertoire metrics. Clonotypes larger than 5 templates in the normalized cohort were defined as pathologically expanded. The Inverse Simpson Index served as the measure of repertoire diversity. The non-normalized data set was used for CMV-specificity analyses so that all clonotypes could be captured. TCRdb took this table from immuneACCESS and kept in-frame rearrangements with V and J called. Such tables lack part of the clones; where checked against another copy, unresolved V genes explain under half of the gap, and the rest is unexplained. The DNA was the basis for D and trimming; V, J and clone size are from that table. The sample profile shows about 16,000 clones; approximately 60% of them were found once. 10% to 15% of the sample belongs to the ten largest clones.

This TCR came from a male patient aged 45-60 years who had an allogeneic stem cell transplant from an unrelated donor, so T cells may come from the graft donor. Some clones in this sample may be carry-over from other donors' samples. The sequences come from PBMCs, collected 30 days after allogeneic stem cell transplant. The V gene is TRBV5-6 and the J gene is TRBJ1-1; the D gene identity is not certain. The encoded CDR3 is CASSLDLEVPEAFF. The DNA sequence is TGTGCCAGCAGCTTGGATTTGGAGGTGCCTGAAGCTTTCTTT.